Below, 32 T cell receptor beta chains from the same sample are listed, as sequenced in a study of blood T cells in healthy people across ages. Then a second PCR, running roughly 7 to 11 cycles, was carried out with a sample-barcoded 5' primer and a J-beta primer mix. TCRdb passed the 5' RACE reads through MiXCR, listing each CDR3 protein once. The sample lists about 1.4 million distinct CDR3 sequences, almost 60% occurring once. Material for sequencing was blood. Every receptor here comes from a man aged 18 to 29 in good health.

This clonotype appeared a few times. A much bigger clone sits one base away, suggesting this may be a read error. The rearrangement joins TRBV20-1 to TRBJ1-6; 8 positions agree with TRBD1. Germline lookup yields CDR1 DFQATT and CDR2 SNEGSKA (reference sequence). The CDR3 is 13 residues long. Written as DNA, the CDR3 is TGCAGTGCTAGGACAGGGGCAAATTCACCCCCCCACTTT. Its translation: CSARTGANSPPHF.

The chain links TRBV28 to TRBJ1-5; 7 bases map to TRBD1. CDR1 MDHEN and CDR2 SYDVKM come from the germline V gene. The ends lost 6 bases at V and 7 bases at J; junction bases unmatched: 9. The CDR3 contains 14 residues. CDR3 loop: CASRQRQGRQPQHF. In nucleotides, the CDR3 is TGTGCCAGCAGACAACGACAGGGACGACAGCCCCAGCATTTT.

The chain has TRBV5-1 and TRBJ1-4; D remains unclear. The germline V gene has CDR1 SGHRS and CDR2 YFSETQ. This CDR3 is 14 amino acids long. Trimming cost V 6 bases and J 4 bases, with 13 bases left between them. The CDR3 sequence: CASNLGTGNEKLFF. The CDR3, as DNA: TGCGCCAGCAACCTCGGAACGGGTAATGAAAAACTGTTTTTT.

This clonotype was detected a few times. The CDR3 region has the DNA TGCGCCAGCAGCCAAGGCTCGGGACAAGTTAACTATGGCTACACCTTC. Amino acid sequence: CASSQGSGQVNYGYTF. This chain uses TRBV4-1 with TRBJ1-2; D perhaps matches TRBD1 (6 bases). CDR1 and CDR2 from the germline V gene are MGHRA and YSYEKL. The CDR3 spans 16 residues. V was trimmed by 1 base and J by 1 base, leaving 13 bases between them.

This clonotype was counted a few times. The V and J genes are TRBV4-2 and TRBJ1-2; D not certain. The CDR3 sequence is 12 residues long. Trimming stripped 2 bases from V and 5 bases from J, with 6 bases between. Germline assignment: CDR1 LGHNA and CDR2 YNFKEQ. The CDR3 nucleotides are TGTGCCAGCAGCCAATCGGAGTATGGCTACACCTTC. This sequence encodes CASSQSEYGYTF.

CDR3 coding DNA: TGTGCCAGCAACGAGGTAGGGGGGAGCTCCTACAATGAGCAGTTCTTC. Translation gives CASNEVGGSSYNEQFF. The chain carries TRBV27 and TRBJ2-1, with D perhaps being TRBD1 or TRBD2 (6 bases each). V was cut by 7 bases and J by 0 bases, with 16 bases left in between. Germline loops: CDR1 MNHEY, CDR2 SMNVEV (reference sequence). The CDR3 spans 16 residues.

CDR3 DNA sequence: TGTGCCAGCAGCGTAGAAGCGGGAGATGCCTACGAGCAGTACTTC. It codes for CASSVEAGDAYEQYF. This chain uses TRBV9 with TRBJ2-7, with TRBD2 identical over 8 bases. Trimming at V came to 0 bases and at J to 2 bases, leaving 4 bases not matched to a gene. Germline values: CDR1 SGDLS, CDR2 YYNGEE. The CDR3 has 15 amino acids.

This clonotype showed up just a few times. The chain is built from TRBV6-6 and TRBJ2-4, with 7 nucleotides matching TRBD1. The J segment lost 0 bases and the V segment lost 5 bases, leaving 7 bases of the junction unmatched. Germline V CDR1 and CDR2: MNHNY, SVGAGI (reference sequence). CDR3 length: 16 residues. CDR3 sequence (DNA): TGTGCCAGCAGTGACAGGGCAGGCGAAGCCAAAAACATTCAGTACTTC. This gives the protein CASSDRAGEAKNIQYF.

The CDR3 DNA reads TGCAGCGGGGGGGACAGCTTATACGAGCAGTACTTC. Translating it yields CSGGDSLYEQYF. This rearrangement joins TRBV29-1 to TRBJ2-7; TRBD1 might be the D (7 bases). This CDR3 has 12 amino acids. Between the trimmed V and J ends, which lost 7 bases and 4 bases, there was a span of 14 bases. Germline V gives CDR1 SQVTM, CDR2 ANQGSEA.

The rearrangement joins TRBV7-2 to TRBJ2-1, with D perhaps given as TRBD1 or TRBD2 (6 bases each). Trimming cost V 3 bases and J 10 bases, with 19 bases left between them. The length of the CDR3 is 15 residues. Germline CDR1 and CDR2: SGHTA and FQGNSA. In nucleotides, the CDR3 is TGTGCCAGCAGCTTGGGGGGCAGGGGCCAAGTAGAGCAGTTCTTC. The encoded protein is CASSLGGRGQVEQFF.

The V gene is TRBV28, the J gene TRBJ2-1, with 8 bases identical to TRBD2. Germline V gene lookup returns CDR1 MDHEN and CDR2 SYDVKM. The CDR3 consists of 16 residues. Unmatched junction bases numbered 12, after V lost 6 bases and J lost 5 bases. The CDR3: CASRQLLLRGDNEQFF. In DNA, the CDR3 is TGTGCCAGCAGACAACTCCTCTTGCGGGGGGACAATGAGCAGTTCTTC.

This chain's CDR3 is CASSEYAQETQFF. The CDR3, as DNA: TGTGCCAGCAGTGAATACGCCCAGGAGACCCAGTTCTTC. J is TRBJ2-5 and V is TRBV25-1; D call uncertain. The closer fit of TRBJ2-1 to the DNA end suggests the J call may be wrong. The CDR3 sequence is 13 residues long. Germline CDR1 reads MGHDK; CDR2 reads SYGVNS.

This clonotype was seen a single time. In DNA form, the CDR3 reads TGTGCCAGCACCTCAGACAGGCCTACCTCCTACGAGCAGTACTTC. Translation: CASTSDRPTSYEQYF. The chain links TRBV6-2 or TRBV6-3 to TRBJ2-7; maybe TRBD1 (6 bases). The V end was cut by 7 bases, the J end by 0 bases, with 16 bases between. The germline gives CDR1 MNHEY, CDR2 SVGEGT. CDR3 size: 15 residues.

The rearrangement links TRBV9 to TRBJ2-1, with a possible D match to TRBD2 (6 bases). The CDR3 has 15 amino acids. The V end lost 2 bases, the J end lost 0 bases, and 9 bases lay between the germline ends. Germline V gives CDR1 SGDLS, CDR2 YYNGEE. CDR3 bases: TGTGCCAGCAGCGTTGGGAGGAGCTCCTACAATGAGCAGTTCTTC. Encoded protein: CASSVGRSSYNEQFF.

The chain combines TRBV29-1 with TRBJ1-1, with TRBD1 as a possible D gene (5 bases). The ends were cut back, 3 bases at V and 11 bases at J, with 28 bases in the middle. This CDR3 has 16 amino acids. CDR1 and CDR2 (germline): SQVTM, ANQGSEA. CDR3 bases: TGCAGCGTTGAGAGAGGGGTTGGACAACCTGATGGGGCTGCTTTCTTT. As protein: CSVERGVGQPDGAAFF.

The rearrangement uses TRBV7-8 and TRBJ2-5; D not certain. Germline CDR1 SGHVS, CDR2 FQNEAQ. Trimming removed 0 bases from V and 3 bases from J, with 8 bases in between. The length of the CDR3 is 14 residues. CDR3 DNA: TGTGCCAGCAGCTTAGCGGGAACGGAAGAGACCCAGTACTTC. Translation: CASSLAGTEETQYF.

J is TRBJ2-5 and V is TRBV7-9; 7 bases map to TRBD2. V lost 5 bases to trimming and J lost 1 base; unmatched junction nucleotides: 7. Germline-derived CDR1 and CDR2 are SEHNR and FQNEAQ (reference sequence). The CDR3 loop spans 15 amino acids. The CDR3 region is CASSAAGVSQETQYF. The CDR3, as DNA: TGTGCCAGCAGCGCGGCGGGGGTGTCCCAAGAGACCCAGTACTTC.

The chain couples TRBV12-3 or TRBV12-4 to TRBJ1-5, with 8 bases fitting TRBD1. This CDR3 is built from 17 residues. V shed 5 bases and J 4 bases; nucleotides not matched to a gene: 13. The CDR3 spells CASSPRYLDRVNQPQHF. The CDR3 nucleotides read TGTGCCAGCAGTCCGCGTTACTTGGACAGGGTTAATCAGCCCCAGCATTTT.

This clonotype was seen just once. J is TRBJ2-1 and V is TRBV27, with TRBD2 matching over 7 bases. CDR3 length: 15 residues. Per the germline V gene, CDR1 is MNHEY and CDR2 is SMNVEV (reference sequence). Trimming at V came to 6 bases and at J to 8 bases, leaving 13 bases not matched to a gene. The CDR3 reads CASRTVGLRFHEQFF. The CDR3 DNA reads TGTGCCAGCAGAACGGTGGGACTACGTTTCCATGAGCAGTTCTTC.

The chain combines TRBV10-3 with TRBJ2-1; tentative D call: TRBD2 (6 bases). Looked up from germline, CDR1 is ENHRY and CDR2 is SYGVKD. V lost 7 bases, J lost 7 bases, and 14 bases lay in between. The CDR3 extends over 13 amino acids. The CDR3 DNA is TGTGCCATCAATGTAGAGGGAGGTAATGAGCAGTTCTTC. This translates into CAINVEGGNEQFF.

The chain combines TRBV12-3 or TRBV12-4 with TRBJ1-2; 11 bases map to TRBD1. The CDR3 extends over 17 amino acids. Trimming cost V 6 bases and J 4 bases; bases outside gene matches: 13. In nucleotides, the CDR3 is TGTGCCAGCAGCCCCGAAGGGGGACAGGGGGAACCCTATGGCTACACCTTC. Its translation: CASSPEGGQGEPYGYTF.

Comment on this clonotype: An end of the junction does not agree with germline; a read error may underlie this. The chain recombines TRBV4-1 with TRBJ1-2; the D gene is possibly TRBD1 (6 bases). The CDR3 runs to 18 residues. CDR1 and CDR2 (germline): MGHRA, YSYEKL. CDR3 in amino acids: CANSQYLKTGDEGDGYTF. The CDR3 DNA follows: TGCGCCAACAGCCAATACTTAAAGACAGGAGACGAGGGGGATGGCTACACCTTC.

This clonotype showed up just a few times. The gene calls are TRBV12-3 or TRBV12-4 and TRBJ1-5; D is possibly TRBD1 (5 bases). The CDR3 is made up of 16 amino acids. V lost 3 bases and J 2 bases, leaving 14 bases between the germline ends. The CDR3 is CASSFLGGRGNQPQHF. As DNA, the CDR3 is TGTGCCAGCAGTTTTCTGGGGGGTAGGGGCAATCAGCCCCAGCATTTT.

The V gene is TRBV6-2 or TRBV6-3, the J gene TRBJ2-2, with D uncertain. This CDR3 is built from 14 residues. The ends were cut back, 2 bases at V and 3 bases at J, with 7 bases in the middle. Looked up from germline, CDR1 is MNHEY and CDR2 is SVGEGT. CDR3 protein: CASSYGIHTGELFF. Here the CDR3 DNA reads TGTGCCAGCAGTTACGGAATACACACCGGGGAGCTGTTTTTT.

This sequence joins TRBV20-1 and TRBJ2-1; 7 bases line up with TRBD1. The CDR3 is made up of 14 amino acids. Germline trimming cut 3 bases from V and 4 bases from J; bases unmatched to any gene: 6. Germline V gene data show CDR1 as DFQATT and CDR2 as SNEGSKA (reference sequence). The CDR3 is CSARRGQSYNEQFF. In DNA form, the CDR3 reads TGCAGTGCTAGGAGGGGACAGAGTTACAATGAGCAGTTCTTC.

The chain recombines TRBV6-2 or TRBV6-3 with TRBJ1-4; D is unclear. Germline V CDR1 and CDR2: MNHEY, SVGEGT. The CDR3 covers 13 residues. V gave up 7 bases and J gave up 10 bases, with 16 bases separating them. The CDR3 protein is CASITSPGGKLFF. CDR3 coding DNA: TGTGCCAGCATTACGAGTCCGGGAGGAAAACTGTTTTTT.

This chain connects TRBV20-1 to TRBJ1-2; D is ambiguous. Per germline, CDR1 DFQATT and CDR2 SNEGSKA (reference sequence). The CDR3 runs 13 residues. Trimming shortened V by 5 bases and J by 4 bases, and 14 bases separated the two germline ends. CDR3 loop: CSAAGGAGYGYTF. The CDR3, as DNA: TGCAGTGCTGCAGGCGGCGCGGGCTATGGCTACACCTTC.

This rearrangement joins TRBV7-2 to TRBJ2-3, with D unclear. Per germline, CDR1 SGHTA and CDR2 FQGNSA. The CDR3 consists of 14 residues. The germline V and J ends were trimmed by 3 bases and 6 bases, with 13 bases remaining between them. CDR3 nucleotide sequence: TGTGCCAGCAGCTTTGGTCGACTGGAGGATACGCAGTATTTT. It yields the protein CASSFGRLEDTQYF.

The chain couples TRBV20-1 to TRBJ2-1; TRBD2 matches at 10 bases. Germline lookup yields CDR1 DFQATT and CDR2 SNEGSKA (reference sequence). The V and J ends lost 6 bases and 7 bases, in that order; junction bases with no gene match: 12. The CDR3 is 15 amino acids. Here the CDR3 reads CSAKASASGSNEQFF. DNA of the CDR3: TGCAGTGCCAAGGCCTCAGCTAGCGGGAGTAATGAGCAGTTCTTC.

This clonotype was seen only a few times. The chain joins TRBV4-1 to TRBJ2-1, with 9 bases fitting TRBD2. CDR1 is MGHRA and CDR2 is YSYEKL in the germline V gene. V lost 3 bases and J lost 8; bases outside the gene matches: 5. CDR3 length equals 14 residues. The CDR3 DNA follows: TGCGCCAGCAGCCACGTTAGCGGGAGTTATGAGCAGTTCTTC. It codes for CASSHVSGSYEQFF.

V gene TRBV27 combines with J gene TRBJ2-5; D remains ambiguous. V lost 5 bases, J lost 5 bases, and 15 bases lay in between. The CDR3 is made up of 14 amino acids. CDR1 and CDR2 from the germline V gene are MNHEY and SMNVEV (reference sequence). The CDR3 sequence is CASSQGPFGETQYF. CDR3 in DNA: TGTGCCAGCAGTCAAGGACCTTTTGGGGAGACCCAGTACTTC.

This chain links TRBV6-1 with TRBJ2-7, with 9 bases fitting TRBD2. TRBJ2-5 matches the DNA end more closely, so the J call is doubtful. This CDR3 comprises 14 residues. Germline V gene data show CDR1 as MNHNS and CDR2 as SASEGT. The CDR3 reads CASIPSGVRETQYF. CDR3 DNA: TGTGCCAGCATCCCTAGCGGGGTAAGGGAGACCCAGTACTTC.